A selection of T cell receptor beta chains follows, all from one sample in a study of cytomegalovirus exposure and HLA in healthy donors. Sequenced by immunoSEQ multiplex PCR; TCRdb stores in-frame clones only, minus some. The sample consists of around 150,000 clones, 65% to 80% of them appearing once. Source material: PBMCs. Source of these receptors: a female donor in good health and CMV-seronegative. Both conserved end residues are part of each CDR3. The D gene is left open where the match is weak. Expanded clones are given a class, and other clones once, few, many or no size at all.

V gene	J gene	clone size	D gene	CDR3 DNA	CDR3 protein
TRBV5-1	TRBJ1-4	NA	NA	TGCGCCAGCAGGGACGGGGTACAGGGCAACGAAAAACTGTTTTTT	CASRDGVQGNEKLFF
TRBV6-4	TRBJ1-2	NA	NA	TGTGCCAGCAGTAGTACAGGGAACTATGGCTACACCTTC	CASSSTGNYGYTF
TRBV2	TRBJ2-7	NA	TRBD2	TGTGCCAGCAGGGGGACTAGCGCCTACGAGCAGTACTTC	CASRGTSAYEQYF
TRBV5-1	TRBJ2-2	NA	NA	TGCGCCAGCAGCCCCCGCAGCCAGGGTACCGGGGAGCTGTTTTTT	CASSPRSQGTGELFF
TRBV27	TRBJ2-1	NA	NA	TGTGCCAGCAGTTTACTAGACGGCAATGAGCAGTTCTTC	CASSLLDGNEQFF
TRBV18	TRBJ1-1	NA	NA	TGTGCCAGCTCACCGGGGGCCAACACTGAAGCTTTCTTT	CASSPGANTEAFF
TRBV4-1	TRBJ2-1	NA	TRBD2	TGCGCCAGCAGCCAAGGCGCCCCTCTAGCGGGTTCCTACAATGAGCAGTTCTTC	CASSQGAPLAGSYNEQFF
TRBV7-3	TRBJ2-1	NA	NA	TGTGCCAGCAGCCCTGCGATGGGCAAATACAATGAGCAGTTCTTC	CASSPAMGKYNEQFF
TRBV19	TRBJ2-5	NA	TRBD2	TGTGCCAGTAGTATATTCGCGGGGGGGCCGGAGACCCAGTACTTC	CASSIFAGGPETQYF
TRBV6-5	TRBJ2-3	few	TRBD2	TGTGCCAGCAGTCGACTAGCGGGGAGCACAGATACGCAGTATTTT	CASSRLAGSTDTQYF
TRBV27	TRBJ2-5	NA	TRBD2	TGTGCCAGCAGATCCTCGGGACTAGCGGGAGAGACCCAGTACTTC	CASRSSGLAGETQYF
TRBV7-6	TRBJ2-7	NA	NA	TGTGCCAGCAGCTTATCAGGAGGAGCCGAAGAGCAGTACTTC	CASSLSGGAEEQYF
TRBV6-5	TRBJ1-4	NA	NA	TGTGCCAGCACTTACGCTATTAATGAAAAACTGTTTTTT	CASTYAINEKLFF
TRBV5-1	TRBJ2-7	NA	TRBD2	TGCGCCAGCAGCAGAGGACTAGCGGGAGTCTCCTACGAGCAGTACTTC	CASSRGLAGVSYEQYF
TRBV5-1	TRBJ2-7	NA	TRBD2	TGCGCCAGCAGCTTCAGGACTAGCGGGAGCGAGCAGTACTTC	CASSFRTSGSEQYF
TRBV5-1	TRBJ2-3	NA	TRBD1	TGCGCCAGCAGCTTACAGGGGGCCGCAGATACGCAGTATTTT	CASSLQGAADTQYF
TRBV19	TRBJ1-2	medium-sized	TRBD1	TGTGCCAGTAGTGTCACAGGGGGCGACTATGGCTACACCTTC	CASSVTGGDYGYTF
TRBV6-5	TRBJ2-7	NA	TRBD1	TGTGCCAGCAGTCCTACGACAGGGGAGCAGTACTTC	CASSPTTGEQYF
TRBV30	TRBJ2-7	once	NA	TGTGCCTGGAGTGAGGGGGGGCGCGTACCCTACGAGCAGTACTTC	CAWSEGGRVPYEQYF
TRBV5-1	TRBJ2-2	NA	TRBD1	TGCGCCAGCAGCCCCGGGACAGTAAACACCGGGGAGCTGTTTTTT	CASSPGTVNTGELFF
TRBV19	TRBJ1-5	once	NA	TGTGCCAGTAGTATAACCAGGGGAAATCAGCCCCAGCATTTT	CASSITRGNQPQHF
TRBV7-9	TRBJ1-6	NA	TRBD1	TGTGCCAGCAGCGCCGGACAGGGTTTCTCGCCCCTCCACTTT	CASSAGQGFSPLHF
TRBV2	TRBJ1-5	NA	TRBD1	TGTGCCAGCAACGAGGACAGGGGAAGCCAGCCCCAGCATTTT	CASNEDRGSQPQHF
TRBV4-1	TRBJ1-1	NA	NA	TGCGCCAGCAGCCAAGATATCGCCAGGGGCAAACAGGGAGCTTTCTTT	CASSQDIARGKQGAFF
TRBV9	TRBJ2-2	NA	TRBD1	TGTGCCAGCAGTGGACAGGGAGGCACCGGGGAGCTGTTTTTT	CASSGQGGTGELFF
TRBV30	TRBJ1-2	few	TRBD1	TGTGCCTGGAGTCGGGACAGCGCATTCTATGGCTACACCTTC	CAWSRDSAFYGYTF